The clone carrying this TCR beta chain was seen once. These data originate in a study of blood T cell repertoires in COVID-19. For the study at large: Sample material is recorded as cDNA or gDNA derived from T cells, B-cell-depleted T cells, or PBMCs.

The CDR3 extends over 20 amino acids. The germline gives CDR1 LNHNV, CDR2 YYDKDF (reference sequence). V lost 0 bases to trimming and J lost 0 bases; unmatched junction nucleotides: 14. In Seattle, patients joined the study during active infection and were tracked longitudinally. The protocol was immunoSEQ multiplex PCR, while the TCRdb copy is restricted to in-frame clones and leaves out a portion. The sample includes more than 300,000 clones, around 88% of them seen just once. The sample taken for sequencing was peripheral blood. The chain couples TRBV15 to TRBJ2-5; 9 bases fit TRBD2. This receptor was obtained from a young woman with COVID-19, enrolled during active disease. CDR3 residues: CATSRDRRLAGYEYQETQYF. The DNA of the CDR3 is TGTGCCACCAGCAGAGATCGGCGGCTAGCGGGGTACGAGTACCAAGAGACCCAGTACTTC.